This T cell receptor beta chain was obtained from a study of blood T cell repertoires in COVID-19. As for the study in general: Sites across the United States, Italy and Spain contributed samples from acute and convalescent COVID-19.

Measured with immunoSEQ multiplex PCR; TCRdb has only the in-frame clones, and not every one. Seen here are about 84,000 clones, over 65% observed once, and the top ten hold 5% to 6%. V shed 2 bases, J shed 5 bases, and the junction held 8 bases outside the gene matches. Germline V lookup: CDR1 SNHLY, CDR2 FYNNEI. The CDR3 covers 17 residues. The specimen sequenced was peripheral blood. The sequence was obtained from a man aged 50 or older with active or convalescent COVID-19. The V and J genes are TRBV2 and TRBJ1-5; 11 bases match TRBD1. The DNA for the CDR3 is TGTGCCAGCAGTGAATGGGGTGGACAGGGGGCATATCAGCCCCAGCATTTT. It yields the protein CASSEWGGQGAYQPQHF.